Listed here are 10 T cell receptor beta chains from one sample, sequenced in a study of shared clonotypes between healthy human individuals. Method: immunoSEQ multiplex PCR; TCRdb's copy keeps in-frame clones and lacks some. There are 2.3 million or so clones in the sample; more than 80% occur only once, and about 0.37% lies in the top ten. What was sequenced was naive CD4+ T cells from PBMCs. The subset denotes: CD45RA+ positively selected. The source of these receptors is a man younger than 35 in good health. Some clones in this sample may be carry-over from other donors' samples.

V usage is TRBV7-2 and J usage is TRBJ2-7; D call uncertain. The V end was cut by 5 bases, the J end by 1 base, with 12 bases between. This CDR3 is built from 14 residues. The germline gives CDR1 SGHTA, CDR2 FQGNSA. The CDR3 sequence is CASSPSRTSYEQYF. CDR3 DNA: TGTGCCAGCAGCCCCTCACGTACTTCCTACGAGCAGTACTTC.

The gene calls are TRBV5-6 and TRBJ1-1, with D perhaps matching TRBD1 (6 bases). The CDR3 totals 16 residues. Per germline, CDR1 SGHDT and CDR2 YYEEEE. V lost 4 bases, J lost 3 bases, and 19 bases lay in between. CDR3 in amino acids: CASSLDGGSRYTEAFF. The CDR3 coding sequence is TGTGCCAGCAGCCTAGACGGGGGCAGTAGGTACACTGAAGCTTTCTTT.

This clone showed up just once. The CDR3 here is CASSVKAGMNTEAFF. The CDR3 region has the DNA TGTGCCAGCAGCGTTAAGGCCGGAATGAACACTGAAGCTTTCTTT. The chain carries TRBV9 and TRBJ1-1; no reliable D call. CDR1 and CDR2 (germline): SGDLS, YYNGEE. Trimming cost V 2 bases and J 0 bases, with 11 bases left between them. The CDR3 is 15 amino acids.

CDR3 DNA: TGTGCCAGCAGTTTTGGACCCTCTGGGGCCAACGTCCTGACTTTC. As protein: CASSFGPSGANVLTF. The chain couples TRBV28 to TRBJ2-6; no firm D call. The CDR3 has 15 amino acids. Trimming removed 3 bases at V and 0 bases at J, with 6 bases between. Germline V gene sequence: CDR1 MDHEN, CDR2 SYDVKM.

This chain uses TRBV27 with TRBJ2-5; 8 nucleotides align to TRBD2. The trim removed 2 bases at V and 5 bases at J, leaving 7 bases unmatched. The CDR3 is made up of 15 amino acids. The germline V gene has CDR1 MNHEY and CDR2 SMNVEV (reference sequence). In DNA form, the CDR3 reads TGTGCCAGCAGTTTAGGGCGGGGGGCTTTTGAGACCCAGTACTTC. It specifies CASSLGRGAFETQYF.

The chain carries TRBV23-1 and TRBJ1-5; D possibly corresponds to TRBD1 (5 bases). TRBV23-1 is classed as an ORF, of uncertain function. This CDR3 is built from 18 residues. The V end lost 1 base, the J end lost 2 bases, and 18 bases lay between the germline ends. The CDR3 reads CASSQLGHLRRGNQPQHF. The CDR3 DNA follows: TGCGCCAGCAGTCAATTAGGACATCTACGTAGGGGCAATCAGCCCCAGCATTTT.

The V and J genes are TRBV28 and TRBJ1-1, with 9 bases fitting TRBD1. CDR3 length: 14 amino acids. J was trimmed by 4 bases and V by 3 bases; bases with no gene match: 3. Germline-derived CDR1 and CDR2 are MDHEN and SYDVKM. The CDR3 DNA follows: TGTGCCAGCAGTTTGAGGACAGGGGCCACTGAAGCTTTCTTT. Protein sequence: CASSLRTGATEAFF.

Concerning this clone itself: Other DNA variants within this sample encode the same CDR3. This chain joins TRBV4-3 and TRBJ2-7, with 11 bases matching TRBD2. Germline V gene data show CDR1 as LGHNA and CDR2 as YSLEER. This CDR3 contains 15 residues. The ends lost 1 base at V and 2 bases at J; junction bases unmatched: 1. CDR3 protein: CASSQGLAGTYEQYF. CDR3 nucleotides: TGCGCCAGCAGCCAAGGACTAGCGGGGACCTACGAGCAGTACTTC.

V usage is TRBV11-2 and J usage is TRBJ2-2; 8 bases map to TRBD2. This CDR3 has 17 residues. Germline trimming cut 4 bases from V and 3 bases from J; bases unmatched to any gene: 10. Germline lookup yields CDR1 SGHAT and CDR2 FQNNGV. This chain's CDR3 is CASSSGLAGGYTGELFF. DNA for the CDR3: TGTGCCAGCAGCTCAGGACTGGCGGGAGGATACACCGGGGAGCTGTTTTTT.

The chain couples TRBV7-9 to TRBJ1-2; D ambiguous. Germline assignment: CDR1 SEHNR and CDR2 FQNEAQ (reference sequence). V was pared by 2 bases and J by 2 bases, with 3 bases between. The CDR3 covers 12 residues. The DNA for the CDR3 is TGTGCCAGCAGCTTAAGGAACTATGGCTACACCTTC. As protein: CASSLRNYGYTF.